Listed below are T cell receptor beta chains from one sample, sequenced in a study of response to subunit inactivated influenza vaccine. TCRdb reprocessed the RT-PCR reads via MiXCR and lists one record per CDR3 protein. In the table there are about 310,000 distinct CDR3 sequences, approximately 23% of which are singletons. The material sequenced was PBMCs from blood, taken about 20 months after vaccination. The source is a man between 50 and 75 years old who received an inactivated influenza vaccine. The CDR3 runs from the conserved cysteine through the conserved F or W. Fields, in order: V gene, J gene, CDR3 protein.

>TRBV6-5|TRBJ1-3
CASSYSGTPLSGNTIYF
>TRBV7-6|TRBJ2-3
CASSLEGGTDTQYF
>TRBV10-2|TRBJ2-5
CASAMSTETQYF
>TRBV29-1|TRBJ2-1
CSVEDSGGSDEQFF
>TRBV30|TRBJ1-4
CAWSKPRTGVEKLFF
>TRBV4-2|TRBJ2-7
CASSQGSLAGGFEQYF
>TRBV7-9|TRBJ1-1
CASRPAGQLEAFF
>TRBV20-1|TRBJ1-5
CSARAPGGSLDQPQHF
>TRBV20-1|TRBJ1-5
CSARAGHSNQPQHF
>TRBV11-2|TRBJ1-1
CASNPTGNTEAFF
>TRBV7-9|TRBJ1-5
CASRRTGDGNQPQHF
>TRBV4-3|TRBJ2-1
CASSQELSDSSYNEQFF
>TRBV7-6|TRBJ2-1
CASSLESLAGLGEQFF
>TRBV5-1|TRBJ2-1
CASSILTGYNEQFF
>TRBV20-1|TRBJ2-1
CSASSSYNEQFF
>TRBV28|TRBJ1-3
CASSVDLTAGNTIYF